This T cell receptor (beta chain) came from a study of response to subunit inactivated influenza vaccine. MiXCR was run by TCRdb on the RT-PCR reads, yielding one entry per CDR3 protein. The data hold roughly 500,000 distinct CDR3 sequences, with 16% observed a single time. As regards this clonotype: Its target is unknown.

Germline V gene data show CDR1 as SEHNR and CDR2 as FQNEAQ (reference sequence). Trimming removed 4 bases from V and 5 bases from J; junction bases left unmatched: 6. This CDR3 spans 17 amino acids. Study-wide results and limits: A suggestion made by the authors is that each seasonal influenza vaccination recruits few new T cells.

This sequence joins TRBV7-9 and TRBJ2-3; TRBD2 matches 16 bases. This specimen was CD4+ T cells sorted from PBMCs, taken around 2 years after vaccination. This TCR was sampled from a man aged 50-75 years who received an inactivated influenza vaccine. CDR3 bases: TGTGCCAGCAGCTCCGGGACTAGCGGGGGGGTGGGAGATACGCAGTATTTT. Translated, it gives CASSSGTSGGVGDTQYF.